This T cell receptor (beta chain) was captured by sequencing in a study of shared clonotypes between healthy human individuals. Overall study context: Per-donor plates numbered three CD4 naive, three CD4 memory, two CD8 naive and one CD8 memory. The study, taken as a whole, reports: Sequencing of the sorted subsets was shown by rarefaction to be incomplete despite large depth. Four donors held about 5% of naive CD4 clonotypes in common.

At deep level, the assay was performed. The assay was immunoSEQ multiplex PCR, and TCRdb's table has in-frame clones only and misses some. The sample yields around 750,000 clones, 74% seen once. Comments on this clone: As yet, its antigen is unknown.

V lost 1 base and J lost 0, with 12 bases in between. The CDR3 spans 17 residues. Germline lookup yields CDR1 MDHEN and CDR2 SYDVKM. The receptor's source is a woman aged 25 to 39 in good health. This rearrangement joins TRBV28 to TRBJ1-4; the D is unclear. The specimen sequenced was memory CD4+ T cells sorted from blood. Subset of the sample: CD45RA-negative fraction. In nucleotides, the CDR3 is TGTGCCAGCAGTTTATCTTCCTTCTATGCAACTAATGAAAAACTGTTTTTT. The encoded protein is CASSLSSFYATNEKLFF.